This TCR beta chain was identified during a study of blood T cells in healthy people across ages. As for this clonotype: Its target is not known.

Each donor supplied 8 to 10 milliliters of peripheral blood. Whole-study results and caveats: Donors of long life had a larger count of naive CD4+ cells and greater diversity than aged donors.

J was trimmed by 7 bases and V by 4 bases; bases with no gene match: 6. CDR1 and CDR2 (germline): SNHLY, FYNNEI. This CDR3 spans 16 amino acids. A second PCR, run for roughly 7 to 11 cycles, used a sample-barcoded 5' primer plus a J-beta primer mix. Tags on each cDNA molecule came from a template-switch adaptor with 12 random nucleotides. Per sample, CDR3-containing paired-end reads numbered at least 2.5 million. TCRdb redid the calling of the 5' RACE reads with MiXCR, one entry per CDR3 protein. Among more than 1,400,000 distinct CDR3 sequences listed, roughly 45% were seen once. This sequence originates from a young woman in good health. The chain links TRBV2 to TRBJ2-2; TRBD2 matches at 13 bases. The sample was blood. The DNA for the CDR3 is TGTGCCAGCAGTGTACTAGCGGGAGGGCAAGGCGGGGAGCTGTTTTTT. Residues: CASSVLAGGQGGELFF.